One T cell receptor beta chain is described in this entry. Its antigen is not identified. V shed 5 bases and J shed 0 bases, with 8 bases lying between them. Per germline, CDR1 SEHNR and CDR2 FQNEAQ (reference sequence). The CDR3 totals 13 residues. The source of the sample is a study of vaccination effects on CD4 cells after COVID-19. Study details: Before any sequencing was done, the ViraFEST assay used viral peptide pools to expand antigen-specific CD4+ T cells. Study-level findings and limits: The study dataset contains few convalescent patients and includes no early post-infection timepoints. Clones from infection and from vaccination both contracted markedly late after vaccination.

Profiling relied on immunoSEQ multiplex PCR, and the TCRdb table lists in-frame clones only, not all of them. The table has about 70,000 clones, over 60% seen once. Once cultured for 9 to 11 days, the cells underwent separation to obtain CD4+ T cells. Days 3 and 7 were when half the medium was replaced with IL-2 medium. The chain recombines TRBV7-9 with TRBJ2-7; weak D call: TRBD1 (6 bases). Sequencing was performed on CD4+ T cells from PBMCs cultured without peptide, taken before COVID-19 vaccination. The receptor was isolated from a human donor who received a COVID-19 vaccine. CDR3 DNA sequence: TGTGCCAGCAGCCAGGGGAGCTCCTACGAGCAGTACGTC. This sequence encodes CASSQGSSYEQYV.